Shown below are 19 T cell receptor beta chains from a single sample sequenced in a study of blood T cell repertoires in COVID-19. Some clones are missing from TCRdb's copy, which holds only in-frame ones; the method was immunoSEQ multiplex PCR. Of over 50,000 clones detected, approximately 72% appear once; the ten largest clones hold about 5%. Sequenced input: peripheral blood. The receptors were sampled from a woman in her 70s with COVID-19, enrolled during active disease.

This chain links TRBV10-3 with TRBJ1-1; 8 bases agree with TRBD1. With V trimmed by 2 bases and J by 5 bases, 10 bases remained unmatched. From germline, CDR1 is ENHRY and CDR2 SYGVKD. This CDR3 contains 16 residues. Here the CDR3 reads CAISESRGRVYTEAFF. For the CDR3, the DNA is TGTGCCATCAGTGAGAGCAGGGGGCGAGTTTATACTGAAGCTTTCTTT.

This chain uses TRBV6-2 or TRBV6-3 with TRBJ2-1; no clear D gene. This CDR3 region has 14 residues. The V end was cut by 5 bases, the J end by 0 bases, with 8 bases between. Germline lookup yields CDR1 MNHEY and CDR2 SVGEGT. CDR3: CASSRSRSYNEQFF. The CDR3 DNA follows: TGTGCCAGCAGTCGTTCGCGCTCCTACAATGAGCAGTTCTTC.

The rearrangement joins TRBV6-5 to TRBJ1-5; no reliable D call. With 9 bases removed from V and 5 bases from J, the gap between germline ends came to 20 bases. Germline V CDR1 and CDR2: MNHEY, SVGAGI. This CDR3 region has 15 residues. The chain's CDR3 is CASLSTYSSHQPQHF. CDR3 bases: TGTGCCAGTCTTTCAACTTACAGCTCCCATCAGCCCCAGCATTTT.

This clone came up once. The J gene is TRBJ2-7, the V gene TRBV7-2; D is uncertain. Per germline, CDR1 SGHTA and CDR2 FQGNSA. Trimming stripped 1 base from V and 0 bases from J, with 4 bases between. This CDR3 spans 13 amino acids. The CDR3 nucleotides read TGTGCCAGCAGCTTAGTAGTCTCCTACGAGCAGTACTTC. As protein: CASSLVVSYEQYF.

V is TRBV28 and J is TRBJ1-6, with unresolved D. CDR1 is MDHEN and CDR2 is SYDVKM in the germline V gene. The germline V and J ends were trimmed by 2 bases and 7 bases, with 12 bases remaining between them. The CDR3 contains 15 residues. For the CDR3, the DNA is TGTGCCAGCAGTTTACTGGGCCCGGGAAATTCACCCCTCCACTTT. Residues: CASSLLGPGNSPLHF.

The chain combines TRBV14 with TRBJ2-7; TRBD2 agrees at 9 bases. V trimming: 3 bases; J trimming: 0 bases; junction bases outside the gene matches: 6. This CDR3 region has 16 residues. Per the germline V gene, CDR1 is SGHDN and CDR2 is FVKESK. The CDR3 DNA reads TGTGCCAGCAGCCACATAGCGGGGGCCTTCTCCTACGAGCAGTACTTC. Amino acid sequence: CASSHIAGAFSYEQYF.

The chain employs TRBV18 and TRBJ1-6; D uncertain. The CDR3 runs to 14 residues. Germline CDR1 KGHSH, CDR2 LQKENI. Trimming took 1 base from V and 11 from J, leaving 12 bases between them. CDR3 bases: TGTGCCAGCTCACCACTGGGCGATACGGCACCCCTCCACTTT. It translates to CASSPLGDTAPLHF.

The chain is built from TRBV10-3 and TRBJ2-3; TRBD1 matches 7 bases. The junction had 5 bases not matched to a gene; V was cut back by 4 bases and J by 4 bases. There are 14 residues in the CDR3. Germline V gene data show CDR1 as ENHRY and CDR2 as SYGVKD. CDR3 region: CAISGQGRADTQYF. In DNA form, the CDR3 reads TGTGCCATCAGTGGACAGGGTAGGGCAGATACGCAGTATTTT.

The chain recombines TRBV7-8 with TRBJ2-7; unclear D gene. Trimming stripped 6 bases from V and 1 base from J, with 10 bases between. Per germline, CDR1 SGHVS and CDR2 FQNEAQ. CDR3 length equals 13 residues. CDR3 in DNA: TGTGCCAGCAGACCGAGTCGATCCTACGAGCAGTACTTC. Its translation: CASRPSRSYEQYF.

V usage is TRBV27 and J usage is TRBJ1-6, with no clear D. V lost 8 bases to trimming and J lost 6 bases, with 8 bases between them. Germline CDR1 is MNHEY and CDR2 is SMNVEV (reference sequence). The CDR3 extends over 12 amino acids. Here the CDR3 DNA reads TGTGCCAGCTGGGCAGTTAATTCACCCCTCCACTTT. Its protein is CASWAVNSPLHF.

The rearrangement uses TRBV6-5 and TRBJ2-5; D perhaps matches TRBD2 (6 bases). This CDR3 spans 14 amino acids. Deletions cut 0 bases from V and 7 bases from J, with 12 bases between. CDR1 is MNHEY, CDR2 SVGAGI, per germline. The CDR3 loop reads CASSYSVGGGTQYF. For the CDR3, the DNA is TGTGCCAGCAGTTACTCGGTGGGGGGAGGGACCCAGTACTTC.

This clone was observed a handful of times. The chain combines TRBV5-1 with TRBJ1-6, with TRBD1 matching over 7 bases. The CDR3 is made up of 15 amino acids. Trimming at V came to 3 bases and at J to 6 bases, leaving 6 bases not matched to a gene. The germline CDR1 and CDR2 sequences are SGHRS and YFSETQ. The CDR3 reads CASSWRQGLNSPLHF. CDR3 DNA sequence: TGCGCCAGCAGCTGGAGACAGGGCCTTAATTCACCCCTCCACTTT.

The gene calls are TRBV18 and TRBJ1-1; D not resolved. This CDR3 spans 14 amino acids. The ends were cut back, 1 base at V and 3 bases at J, with 9 bases in the middle. CDR1 is KGHSH, CDR2 LQKENI, per germline. CDR3 region: CASSPRQRDTEAFF. CDR3 in DNA: TGTGCCAGCTCACCACGTCAGAGGGACACTGAAGCTTTCTTT.

The chain has TRBV18 and TRBJ1-3; D possibly corresponds to TRBD1 (5 bases). V was trimmed by 4 bases and J by 0 bases, leaving 10 bases between them. The CDR3 has 15 residues. Germline V gives CDR1 KGHSH, CDR2 LQKENI. In nucleotides, the CDR3 is TGTGCCAGCTCACGAGGACAAACCTCTGGAAACACCATATATTTT. Amino acid sequence: CASSRGQTSGNTIYF.

The gene calls are TRBV4-3 and TRBJ2-1, with TRBD2 matching over 10 bases. The CDR3 loop spans 16 amino acids. V lost 1 base and J lost 6; bases outside the gene matches: 6. The V gene's germline CDR1 is LGHNA and CDR2 YSLEER. CDR3 loop: CASSQGGGLAFNEQFF. CDR3 in DNA: TGCGCCAGCAGCCAAGGGGGGGGACTAGCGTTCAATGAGCAGTTCTTC.

CDR3 residues: CASSLKTSGDYNEQFF. CDR3 DNA sequence: TGCGCCAGCAGCCTAAAAACTAGCGGGGACTACAATGAGCAGTTCTTC. This chain links TRBV4-3 with TRBJ2-1, with 10 nucleotides matching TRBD2. CDR1 is LGHNA, CDR2 YSLEER, per germline. The CDR3 runs 16 residues. V lost 4 bases to trimming and J lost 3 bases; unmatched junction nucleotides: 6.

V and J are TRBV6-1 and TRBJ2-1, with TRBD2 identical over 10 bases. Germline CDR1 MNHNS, CDR2 SASEGT. This CDR3 has 14 residues. V gave up 2 bases and J gave up 10 bases; unmatched junction bases: 5. In DNA form, the CDR3 reads TGTGCCAGCAGTGAATTCAATAGCGGGGGGGAGCAGTTCTTC. It codes for CASSEFNSGGEQFF.

The genes are TRBV11-3 and TRBJ2-5; D is possibly TRBD2 (7 bases). The CDR3 is 15 amino acids. Germline V CDR1 and CDR2: SGHNT, YENEEA. V lost 1 base to trimming and J lost 5 bases, with 14 bases between them. CDR3 residues: CASSLGGGASETQYF. CDR3 sequence (DNA): TGTGCCAGCAGCTTAGGAGGGGGGGCCTCGGAGACCCAGTACTTC.

There are a few counts of this clone. The V and J genes are TRBV25-1 and TRBJ1-2; a possible D gene is TRBD1 (5 bases). Trimming left V 4 bases short and J 8 bases short, with 11 bases between. CDR1 is MGHDK and CDR2 is SYGVNS in the germline V gene. CDR3 length equals 12 residues. CDR3 sequence (DNA): TGTGCCAGCAGTGGGGGAGGGGCCGGCTACACCTTC. This gives the protein CASSGGGAGYTF.